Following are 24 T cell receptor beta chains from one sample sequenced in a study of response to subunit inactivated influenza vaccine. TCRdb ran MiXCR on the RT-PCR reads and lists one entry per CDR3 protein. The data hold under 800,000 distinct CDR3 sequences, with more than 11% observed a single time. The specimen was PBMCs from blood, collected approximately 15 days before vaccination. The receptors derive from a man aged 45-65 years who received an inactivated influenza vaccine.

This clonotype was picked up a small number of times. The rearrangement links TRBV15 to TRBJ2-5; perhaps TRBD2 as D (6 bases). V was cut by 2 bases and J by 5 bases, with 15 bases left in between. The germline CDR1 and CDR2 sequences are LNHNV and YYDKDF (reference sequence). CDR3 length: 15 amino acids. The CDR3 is CATSRPAGTKETQYF. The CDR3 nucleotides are TGTGCCACCAGCAGACCGGCGGGGACGAAGGAGACCCAGTACTTC.

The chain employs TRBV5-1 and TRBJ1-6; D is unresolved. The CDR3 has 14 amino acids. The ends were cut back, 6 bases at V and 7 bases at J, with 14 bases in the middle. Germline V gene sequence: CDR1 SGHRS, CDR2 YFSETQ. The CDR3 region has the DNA TGCGCCAGCATGGGAGGCCTCTCGAATTCACCCCTCCACTTT. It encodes CASMGGLSNSPLHF.

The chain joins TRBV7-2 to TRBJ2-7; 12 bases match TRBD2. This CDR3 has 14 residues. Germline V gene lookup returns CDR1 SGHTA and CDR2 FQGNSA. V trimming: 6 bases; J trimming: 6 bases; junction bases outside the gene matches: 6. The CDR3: CASRLAGGRGEQYF. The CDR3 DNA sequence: TGTGCCAGCAGACTAGCGGGAGGCCGAGGCGAGCAGTACTTC.

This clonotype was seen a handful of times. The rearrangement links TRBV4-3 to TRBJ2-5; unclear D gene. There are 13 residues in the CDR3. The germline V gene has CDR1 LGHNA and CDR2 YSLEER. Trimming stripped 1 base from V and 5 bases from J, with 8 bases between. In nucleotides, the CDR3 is TGCGCCAGCAGCCAAGCGATTGCGGAGACCCAGTACTTC. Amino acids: CASSQAIAETQYF.

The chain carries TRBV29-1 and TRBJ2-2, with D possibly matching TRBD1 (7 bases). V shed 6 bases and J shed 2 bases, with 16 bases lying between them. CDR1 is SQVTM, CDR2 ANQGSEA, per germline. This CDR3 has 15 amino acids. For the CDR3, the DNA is TGCAGCGTCCGGGGGCAGGGGGGTAACACCGGGGAGCTGTTTTTT. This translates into CSVRGQGGNTGELFF.

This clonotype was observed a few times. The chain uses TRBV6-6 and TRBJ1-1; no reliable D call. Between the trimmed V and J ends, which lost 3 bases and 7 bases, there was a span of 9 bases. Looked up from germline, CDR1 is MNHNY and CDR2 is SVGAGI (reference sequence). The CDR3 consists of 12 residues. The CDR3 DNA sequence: TGTGCCAGCAGTTATATTGAGCTTGAAGCTTTCTTT. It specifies CASSYIELEAFF.

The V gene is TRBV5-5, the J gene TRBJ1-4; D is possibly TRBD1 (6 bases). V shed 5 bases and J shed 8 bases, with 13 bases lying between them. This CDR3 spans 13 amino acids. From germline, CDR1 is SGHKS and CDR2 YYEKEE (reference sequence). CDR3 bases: TGTGCCAGCAGGAAGGGGGACTTGGAAAAACTGTTTTTT. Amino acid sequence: CASRKGDLEKLFF.

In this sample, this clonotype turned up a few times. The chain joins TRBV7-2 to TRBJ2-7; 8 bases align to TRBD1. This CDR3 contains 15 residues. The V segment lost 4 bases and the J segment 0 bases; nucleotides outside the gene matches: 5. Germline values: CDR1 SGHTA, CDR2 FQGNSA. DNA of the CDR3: TGTGCCAGCAGCTCGGGACAGGATAGCTCCTACGAGCAGTACTTC. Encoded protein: CASSSGQDSSYEQYF.

CDR3 residues: CATSRDLRGSPLHF. The CDR3 DNA sequence: TGTGCCACCAGCAGAGATCTTAGGGGGTCACCCCTCCACTTT. The genes are TRBV15 and TRBJ1-6, with a tentative D call TRBD1 (6 bases). This CDR3 spans 14 amino acids. In germline, CDR1 is LNHNV, CDR2 YYDKDF (reference sequence). V was trimmed by 0 bases and J by 10 bases, leaving 10 bases between them.

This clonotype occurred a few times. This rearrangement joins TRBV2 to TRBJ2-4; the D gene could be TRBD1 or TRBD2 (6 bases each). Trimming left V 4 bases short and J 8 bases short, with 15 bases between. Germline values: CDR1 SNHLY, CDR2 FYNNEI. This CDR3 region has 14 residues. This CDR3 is CASSVQGGLDIQYF. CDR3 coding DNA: TGTGCCAGCAGTGTACAGGGAGGCTTGGACATTCAGTACTTC.

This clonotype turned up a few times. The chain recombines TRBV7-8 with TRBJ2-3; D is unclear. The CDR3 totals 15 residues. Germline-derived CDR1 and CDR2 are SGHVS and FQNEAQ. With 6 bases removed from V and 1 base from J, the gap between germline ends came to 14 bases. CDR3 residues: CASRTRWLGTDTQYF. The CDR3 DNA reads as TGTGCCAGCAGGACAAGGTGGCTGGGCACAGATACGCAGTATTTT.

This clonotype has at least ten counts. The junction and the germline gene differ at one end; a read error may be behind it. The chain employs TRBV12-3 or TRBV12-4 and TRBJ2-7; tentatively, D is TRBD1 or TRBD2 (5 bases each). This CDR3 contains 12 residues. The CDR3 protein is CASSLEGYEQYF. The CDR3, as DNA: TGTGCCAGCAGCTTAGAGGGGTACGAGCAGTACTTC.

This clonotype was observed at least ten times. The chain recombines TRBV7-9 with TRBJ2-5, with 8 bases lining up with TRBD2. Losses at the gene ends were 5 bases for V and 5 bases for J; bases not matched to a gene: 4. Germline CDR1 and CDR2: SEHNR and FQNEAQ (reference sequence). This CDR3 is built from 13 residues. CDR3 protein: CASSPGLAETQYF. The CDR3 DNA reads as TGTGCCAGCAGCCCCGGACTAGCTGAGACCCAGTACTTC.

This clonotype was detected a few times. The CDR3 DNA reads TGTGCCAGCAGCTTATCGATGGGACGGGGGGCAGATACGCAGTATTTT. This encodes CASSLSMGRGADTQYF. The rearrangement uses TRBV11-2 and TRBJ2-3, with 7 nucleotides matching TRBD2. Germline V CDR1 and CDR2: SGHAT, FQNNGV. The CDR3 length is 16 residues. V trimming: 2 bases; J trimming: 4 bases; junction bases outside the gene matches: 9. Drawing the rest from reference TRBV11-2 and TRBJ2-3, the complete variable domain is EAGVAQSPRYKIIEKRQSVAFWCNPISGHATLYWYQQILGQGPKLLIQFQNNGVVDDSQLPKDRFSAERLKGVDSTLKIQPAKLEDSAVYLCASSLSMGRGADTQYFGPGTRLTVL.

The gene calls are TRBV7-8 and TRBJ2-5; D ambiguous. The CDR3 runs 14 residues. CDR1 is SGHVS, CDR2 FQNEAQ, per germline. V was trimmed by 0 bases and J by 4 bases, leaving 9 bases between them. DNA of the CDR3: TGTGCCAGCAGCTTAGCGAGTAGCCGAGAGACCCAGTACTTC. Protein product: CASSLASSRETQYF.

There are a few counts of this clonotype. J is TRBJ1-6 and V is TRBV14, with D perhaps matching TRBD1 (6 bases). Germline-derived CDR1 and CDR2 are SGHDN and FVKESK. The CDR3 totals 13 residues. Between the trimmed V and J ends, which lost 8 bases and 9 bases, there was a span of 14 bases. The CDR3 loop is CASRIRGGSPLHF. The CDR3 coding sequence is TGTGCCAGCCGAATACGAGGGGGTTCACCCCTCCACTTT.

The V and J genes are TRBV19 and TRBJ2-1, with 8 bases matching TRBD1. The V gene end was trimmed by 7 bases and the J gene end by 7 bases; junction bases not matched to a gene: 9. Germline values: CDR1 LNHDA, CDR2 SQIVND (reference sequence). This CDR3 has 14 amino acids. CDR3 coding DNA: TGTGCCAGTAACGCCGGGACAGGATTTAATGAGCAGTTCTTC. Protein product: CASNAGTGFNEQFF.

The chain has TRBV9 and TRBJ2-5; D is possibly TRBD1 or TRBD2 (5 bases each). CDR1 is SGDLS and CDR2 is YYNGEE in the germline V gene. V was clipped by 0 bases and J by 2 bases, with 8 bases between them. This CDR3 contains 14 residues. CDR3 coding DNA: TGTGCCAGCAGCGTAGGGGACCTGCAAGAGACCCAGTACTTC. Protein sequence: CASSVGDLQETQYF.

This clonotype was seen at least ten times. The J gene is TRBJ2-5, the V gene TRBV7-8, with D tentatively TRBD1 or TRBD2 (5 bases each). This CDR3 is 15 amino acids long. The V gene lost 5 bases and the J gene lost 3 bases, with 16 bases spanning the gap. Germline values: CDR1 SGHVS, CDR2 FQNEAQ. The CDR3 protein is CASSPPLRGEETQYF. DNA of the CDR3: TGTGCCAGCAGCCCCCCCCTGAGGGGCGAAGAGACCCAGTACTTC.

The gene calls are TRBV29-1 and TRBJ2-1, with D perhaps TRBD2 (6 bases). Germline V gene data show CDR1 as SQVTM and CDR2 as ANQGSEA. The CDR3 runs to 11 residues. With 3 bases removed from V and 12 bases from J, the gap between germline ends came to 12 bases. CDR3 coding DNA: TGCAGCGTTGACCGGGACTTCCGGCAGTTCTTC. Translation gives CSVDRDFRQFF.

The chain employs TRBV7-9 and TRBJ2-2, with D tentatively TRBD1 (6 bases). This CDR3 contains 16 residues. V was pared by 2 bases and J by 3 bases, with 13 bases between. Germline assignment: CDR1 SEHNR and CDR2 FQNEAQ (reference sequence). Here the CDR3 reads CASSLSWTADTGELFF. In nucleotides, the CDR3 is TGTGCCAGCAGCTTAAGTTGGACAGCTGACACCGGGGAGCTGTTTTTT.

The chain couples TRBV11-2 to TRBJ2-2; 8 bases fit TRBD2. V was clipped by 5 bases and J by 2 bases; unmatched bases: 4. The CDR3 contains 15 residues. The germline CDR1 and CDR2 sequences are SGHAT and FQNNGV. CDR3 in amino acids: CASSPIAGNTGELFF. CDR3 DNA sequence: TGTGCCAGCAGCCCGATAGCGGGAAACACCGGGGAGCTGTTTTTT.

In nucleotides, the CDR3 is TGCAGTGCCTTAGATGGGGGCAATCAGCCCCAGCATTTT. It translates to CSALDGGNQPQHF. The rearrangement links TRBV20-1 to TRBJ1-5; no firm D call. The ends were cut back, 6 bases at V and 2 bases at J, with 11 bases in the middle. Germline-derived CDR1 and CDR2 are DFQATT and SNEGSKA (reference sequence). The CDR3 extends over 13 amino acids.

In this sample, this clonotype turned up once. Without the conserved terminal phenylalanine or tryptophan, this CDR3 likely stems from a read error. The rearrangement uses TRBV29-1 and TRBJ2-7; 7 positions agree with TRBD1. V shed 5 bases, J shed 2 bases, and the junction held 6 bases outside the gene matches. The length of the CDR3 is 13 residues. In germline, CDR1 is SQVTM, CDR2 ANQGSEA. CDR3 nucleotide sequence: TGCAGCGTTACGGACAGGAGAACCTACGAGCAGTACTCC. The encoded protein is CSVTDRRTYEQYS.